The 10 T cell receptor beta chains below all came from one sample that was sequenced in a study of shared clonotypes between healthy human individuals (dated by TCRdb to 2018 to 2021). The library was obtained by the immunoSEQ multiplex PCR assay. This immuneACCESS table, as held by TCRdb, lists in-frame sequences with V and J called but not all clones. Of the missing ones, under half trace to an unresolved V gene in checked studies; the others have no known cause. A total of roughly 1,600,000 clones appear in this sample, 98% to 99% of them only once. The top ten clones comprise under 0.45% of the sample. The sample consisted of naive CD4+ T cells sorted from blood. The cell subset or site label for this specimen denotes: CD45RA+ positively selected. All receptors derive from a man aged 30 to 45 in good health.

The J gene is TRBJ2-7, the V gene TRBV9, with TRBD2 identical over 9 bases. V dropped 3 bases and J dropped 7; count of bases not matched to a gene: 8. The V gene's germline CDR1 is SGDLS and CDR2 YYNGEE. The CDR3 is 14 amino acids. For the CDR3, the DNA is TGTGCCAGCAGCGGGGGACTAGCCGCGGAGGAGCAGTACTTC. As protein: CASSGGLAAEEQYF.

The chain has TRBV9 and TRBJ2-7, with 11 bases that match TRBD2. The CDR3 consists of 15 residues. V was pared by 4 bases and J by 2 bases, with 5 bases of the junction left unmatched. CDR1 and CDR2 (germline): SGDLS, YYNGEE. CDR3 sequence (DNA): TGTGCCAGCAGCTTTGGGACTAGCGGTCCCTACGAGCAGTACTTC. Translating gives CASSFGTSGPYEQYF.

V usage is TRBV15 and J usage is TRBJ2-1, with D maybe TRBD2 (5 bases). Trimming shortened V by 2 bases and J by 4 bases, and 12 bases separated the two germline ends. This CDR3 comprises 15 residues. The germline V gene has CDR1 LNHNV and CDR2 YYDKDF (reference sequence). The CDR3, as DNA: TGTGCCACCAGCAGATCCGCCGGGGATTACAATGAGCAGTTCTTC. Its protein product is CATSRSAGDYNEQFF.

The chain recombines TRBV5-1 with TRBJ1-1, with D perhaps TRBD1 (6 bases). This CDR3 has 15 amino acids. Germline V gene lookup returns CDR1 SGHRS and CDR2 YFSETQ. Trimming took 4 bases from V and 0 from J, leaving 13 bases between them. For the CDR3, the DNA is TGCGCCAGCAGCACACGGACAGCCATGAACACTGAAGCTTTCTTT. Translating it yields CASSTRTAMNTEAFF. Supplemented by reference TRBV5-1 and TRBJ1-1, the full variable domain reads KAGVTQTPRYLIKTRGQQVTLSCSPISGHRSVSWYQQTPGQGLQFLFEYFSETQRNKGNFPGRFSGRQFSNSRSEMNVSTLELGDSALYLCASSTRTAMNTEAFFGQGTRLTVV.

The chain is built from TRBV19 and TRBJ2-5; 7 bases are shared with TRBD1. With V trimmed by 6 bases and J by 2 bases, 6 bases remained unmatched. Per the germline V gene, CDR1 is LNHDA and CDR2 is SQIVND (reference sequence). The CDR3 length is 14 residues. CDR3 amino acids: CASRPNRGQETQYF. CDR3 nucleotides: TGTGCCAGTAGGCCGAACAGGGGTCAAGAGACCCAGTACTTC.

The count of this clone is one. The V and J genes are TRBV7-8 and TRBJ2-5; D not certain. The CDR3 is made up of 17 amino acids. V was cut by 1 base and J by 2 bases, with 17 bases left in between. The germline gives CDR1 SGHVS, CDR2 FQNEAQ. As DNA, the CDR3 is TGTGCCAGCAGCTTAGTGGGCTACCAAGCCCGACAAGAGACCCAGTACTTC. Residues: CASSLVGYQARQETQYF.

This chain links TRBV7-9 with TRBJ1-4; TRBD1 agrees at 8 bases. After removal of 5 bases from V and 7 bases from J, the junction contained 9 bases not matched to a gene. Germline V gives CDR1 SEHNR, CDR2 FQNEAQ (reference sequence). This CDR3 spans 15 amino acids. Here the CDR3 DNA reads TGTGCCAGCAGCACCCGGACAGGGTTAAGTGAAAAACTGTTTTTT. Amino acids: CASSTRTGLSEKLFF.

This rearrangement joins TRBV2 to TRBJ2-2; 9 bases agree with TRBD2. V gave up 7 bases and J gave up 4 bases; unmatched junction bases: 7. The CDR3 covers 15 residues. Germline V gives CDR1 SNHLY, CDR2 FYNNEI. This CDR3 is CASTHLREGTGELFF. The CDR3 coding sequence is TGTGCCAGCACCCATTTGCGGGAGGGCACCGGGGAGCTGTTTTTT.

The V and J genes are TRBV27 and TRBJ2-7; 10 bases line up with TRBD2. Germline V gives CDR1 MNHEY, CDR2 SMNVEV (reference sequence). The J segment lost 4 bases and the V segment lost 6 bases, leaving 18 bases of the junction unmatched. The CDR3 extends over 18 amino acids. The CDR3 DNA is TGTGCCAGCAGAGAATTCGGCGCAATAGCGGGAGGATCATACGAGCAGTACTTC. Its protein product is CASREFGAIAGGSYEQYF.

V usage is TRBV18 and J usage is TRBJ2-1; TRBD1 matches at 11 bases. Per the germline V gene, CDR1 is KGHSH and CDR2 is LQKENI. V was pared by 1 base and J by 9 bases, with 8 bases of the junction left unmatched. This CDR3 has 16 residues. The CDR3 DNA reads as TGTGCCAGCTCACCACTGCCGGGACAGGGGGACAGTGAGCAGTTCTTC. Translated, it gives CASSPLPGQGDSEQFF.